This T cell receptor (beta chain) was captured by sequencing in a study of technical replicates of blood from several donors. Profiled with immunoSEQ multiplex PCR; TCRdb holds only in-frame clones, not every one. This table holds about 73,000 clones, roughly 93% found once. Trimming left V 0 bases short and J 4 bases short, with 12 bases between. Germline V gene sequence: CDR1 ENHRY, CDR2 SYGVKD. This CDR3 is built from 15 residues. V gene TRBV10-3 combines with J gene TRBJ1-2; a possible D gene is TRBD1 (6 bases). The specimen was T cells isolated from PBMCs. The receptor was isolated from a human donor in good health. Written as DNA, the CDR3 is TGTGCCATCAGTGAGTCAGGGGGGGACCTCTATGGCTACACCTTC. As protein: CAISESGGDLYGYTF.